One and the same sample provided the 19 T cell receptor beta chains below, sequenced in a study of T-cell memory formation after mild COVID-19. TCRdb called the 5' RACE reads again in MiXCR, with one record for every CDR3 protein. The sample carries about 270,000 distinct CDR3 sequences, around 15% recorded once. Sequenced: PBMCs or a T cell subset sorted from them (not recorded which). The receptors stem from a man younger than 30 who had mild COVID-19 (a few samples of this study predate the infection). Cell type and time point are not known.

This clonotype was counted a few times. The chain combines TRBV10-3 with TRBJ1-6, with D perhaps TRBD1 (5 bases). The CDR3 covers 15 residues. CDR1 is ENHRY and CDR2 is SYGVKD in the germline V gene. V was shortened by 6 bases and J by 4 bases, with 13 bases between the two germline ends. The CDR3 here is CAISKGPDYNSPLHF. The CDR3 DNA reads as TGTGCCATCAGCAAGGGACCGGATTATAATTCACCCCTCCACTTT.

The chain joins TRBV12-3 or TRBV12-4 to TRBJ1-6, with 7 bases that match TRBD1. J lost 10 bases, V lost 3 bases, and 9 bases had no gene match. This CDR3 has 15 amino acids. In DNA form, the CDR3 reads TGTGCCAGCAGTTTGTTAGGGGGCCGAACCTCACCCCTCCACTTT. Translating gives CASSLLGGRTSPLHF.

This chain joins TRBV5-6 and TRBJ1-1; possible D gene TRBD1, 5 bases. This CDR3 comprises 12 residues. V lost 0 bases to trimming and J lost 11 bases, with 11 bases between them. Germline assignment: CDR1 SGHDT and CDR2 YYEEEE. In DNA form, the CDR3 reads TGTGCCAGCAGCTTGGCCCGGGGGAAGGCTTTCTTT. Translation gives CASSLARGKAFF. The variable domain in full, completed from reference TRBV5-6 and TRBJ1-1, reads DAGVTQSPTHLIKTRGQQVTLRCSPKSGHDTVSWYQQALGQGPQFIFQYYEEEERQRGNFPDRFSGHQFPNYSSELNVNALLLGDSALYLCASSLARGKAFFGQGTRLTVV.

V is TRBV4-3 and J is TRBJ2-3; D uncertain. The CDR3 consists of 18 residues. Trimming removed 1 base from V and 1 base from J, with 18 bases in between. Germline V CDR1 and CDR2: LGHNA, YSLEER. This CDR3 is CASSQAPPGGSGTDTQYF. As DNA, the CDR3 is TGCGCCAGCAGCCAAGCCCCCCCAGGCGGCTCGGGCACAGATACGCAGTATTTT.

This chain connects TRBV10-3 to TRBJ2-5; 10 bases agree with TRBD1. Unmatched junction bases numbered 3, after V lost 6 bases and J lost 5 bases. CDR3 size: 13 residues. Per germline, CDR1 ENHRY and CDR2 SYGVKD. CDR3 sequence: CAIRGTGVETQYF. For the CDR3, the DNA is TGTGCCATCAGGGGGACAGGGGTCGAGACCCAGTACTTC.

This clonotype was counted many times. This rearrangement joins TRBV3-1 to TRBJ2-7; D call uncertain. Germline CDR1 LGHDT, CDR2 YNNKEL (reference sequence). The V end lost 4 bases, the J end lost 0 bases, and 13 bases lay between the germline ends. This CDR3 has 15 amino acids. CDR3 DNA: TGTGCCAGCAGCCCTAACCCGACAAGCTCCTACGAGCAGTACTTC. Residues: CASSPNPTSSYEQYF.

This clonotype was seen only a few times. The gene calls are TRBV4-3 and TRBJ2-7; D is unresolved. The CDR3 consists of 14 residues. The germline V gene encodes CDR1 LGHNA and CDR2 YSLEER. V was pared by 3 bases and J by 0 bases, with 9 bases between. Here the CDR3 DNA reads TGCGCCAGCAGCCATAGTCTTAGCTCCTACGAGCAGTACTTC. It codes for CASSHSLSSYEQYF.

This clonotype was picked up a small number of times. V gene TRBV6-6 combines with J gene TRBJ2-3; the D gene is possibly TRBD2 (6 bases). The CDR3 covers 16 residues. Germline V gives CDR1 MNHNY, CDR2 SVGAGI (reference sequence). The V and J ends lost 2 bases and 2 bases respectively, with 14 bases between them. The CDR3 spells CASSYGEDPHTDTQYF. In nucleotides, the CDR3 is TGTGCCAGCAGTTACGGGGAGGATCCCCACACAGATACGCAGTATTTT.

The chain uses TRBV6-6 and TRBJ2-4; 8 nucleotides line up with TRBD2. This CDR3 is built from 19 residues. With V trimmed by 0 bases and J by 1 base, 11 bases remained unmatched. Germline V lookup: CDR1 MNHNY, CDR2 SVGAGI (reference sequence). The CDR3 nucleotides are TGTGCCAGCAGTTACTCGTCCGGGGGGGCCTCTCAGGCCAAAAACATTCAGTACTTC. Translated, it gives CASSYSSGGASQAKNIQYF.

Only a few counts were recorded for this clonotype. This chain joins TRBV12-3 or TRBV12-4 and TRBJ2-5; maybe TRBD1 (6 bases). V lost 4 bases, J lost 1 base, and 7 bases lay in between. The CDR3 loop spans 13 amino acids. CDR3 amino acids: CASSSGAQETQYF. The CDR3 bases are TGTGCCAGCAGTTCAGGGGCCCAAGAGACCCAGTACTTC.

The chain joins TRBV7-8 to TRBJ1-3; no clear D gene. Trimming stripped 0 bases from V and 0 bases from J, with 6 bases between. CDR3 length equals 15 residues. Germline assignment: CDR1 SGHVS and CDR2 FQNEAQ. In nucleotides, the CDR3 is TGTGCCAGCAGCTTAGCTGGATTCTCTGGAAACACCATATATTTT. Its protein product is CASSLAGFSGNTIYF.

CDR3 loop: CASTHGNEETQYF. Written as DNA, the CDR3 is TGTGCCAGCACCCACGGGAATGAAGAGACCCAGTACTTC. V is TRBV6-6 and J is TRBJ2-5, with TRBD2 as a possible D gene (5 bases). The CDR3 contains 13 residues. Per germline, CDR1 MNHNY and CDR2 SVGAGI (reference sequence). V dropped 7 bases and J dropped 3 bases, with 12 bases sitting between them.

This clonotype was recorded at least ten times. The rearrangement links TRBV12-3 or TRBV12-4 to TRBJ2-1, with D possibly TRBD2 on 6 matching bases. This CDR3 is 16 amino acids long. The V and J ends lost 4 bases and 0 bases respectively, with 13 bases between them. The chain's CDR3 is CASSSPGVSSYNEQFF. CDR3 sequence (DNA): TGTGCCAGCAGTTCTCCGGGGGTGAGCTCCTACAATGAGCAGTTCTTC.

This clonotype was seen more than once but under ten times. V is TRBV5-6 and J is TRBJ2-3; possibly TRBD1 for D (5 bases). The V and J ends lost 1 base and 2 bases respectively, with 8 bases between them. Germline V lookup: CDR1 SGHDT, CDR2 YYEEEE. The CDR3 has 14 residues. CDR3 bases: TGTGCCAGCAGCTTGAACAGGCACACAGATACGCAGTATTTT. Protein: CASSLNRHTDTQYF.

This chain uses TRBV20-1 with TRBJ1-2; TRBD1 agrees at 8 bases. Germline lookup yields CDR1 DFQATT and CDR2 SNEGSKA (reference sequence). This CDR3 is 15 amino acids long. J was trimmed by 4 bases and V by 3 bases; bases with no gene match: 10. Here the CDR3 DNA reads TGCAGTGCTAGGCAGGGGGCGTCCTCCCTCTATGGCTACACCTTC. Its translation is CSARQGASSLYGYTF.

This clonotype was seen more than once but under ten times. This chain connects TRBV29-1 to TRBJ2-7; the D gene is possibly TRBD2 (6 bases). This CDR3 is built from 14 residues. Germline values: CDR1 SQVTM, CDR2 ANQGSEA. V was cut by 4 bases and J by 4 bases, with 17 bases left in between. CDR3 protein: CSVGRLMGGYEQYF. The CDR3 DNA sequence: TGCAGCGTTGGGCGCCTTATGGGGGGATACGAGCAGTACTTC.

The V gene is TRBV7-9, the J gene TRBJ2-7; 7 bases agree with TRBD1. The CDR3 consists of 13 residues. The germline CDR1 and CDR2 sequences are SEHNR and FQNEAQ (reference sequence). J was trimmed by 5 bases and V by 5 bases; bases with no gene match: 6. The CDR3 here is CASSQQGVNEQYF. CDR3 nucleotides: TGTGCCAGCAGCCAGCAGGGGGTCAACGAGCAGTACTTC.

The rearrangement joins TRBV7-9 to TRBJ2-1; 7 bases map to TRBD2. The CDR3 spans 14 residues. Germline-derived CDR1 and CDR2 are SEHNR and FQNEAQ (reference sequence). J gave up 8 bases and V 1 base, and 5 bases lay outside the gene matches. Here the CDR3 reads CASSLGGGPDEQFF. CDR3 DNA: TGTGCCAGCAGCTTAGGCGGGGGTCCCGATGAGCAGTTCTTC.

CDR3 coding DNA: TGTGCCAGCAGTTACACCGGGACAGGGGGCTGGAATGAGCAGTTCTTC. Translation gives CASSYTGTGGWNEQFF. This chain links TRBV6-5 with TRBJ2-1; the match to TRBD1 covers 12 bases. V gave up 2 bases and J gave up 7 bases; unmatched junction bases: 6. The CDR3 totals 16 residues. Germline V gene sequence: CDR1 MNHEY, CDR2 SVGAGI.